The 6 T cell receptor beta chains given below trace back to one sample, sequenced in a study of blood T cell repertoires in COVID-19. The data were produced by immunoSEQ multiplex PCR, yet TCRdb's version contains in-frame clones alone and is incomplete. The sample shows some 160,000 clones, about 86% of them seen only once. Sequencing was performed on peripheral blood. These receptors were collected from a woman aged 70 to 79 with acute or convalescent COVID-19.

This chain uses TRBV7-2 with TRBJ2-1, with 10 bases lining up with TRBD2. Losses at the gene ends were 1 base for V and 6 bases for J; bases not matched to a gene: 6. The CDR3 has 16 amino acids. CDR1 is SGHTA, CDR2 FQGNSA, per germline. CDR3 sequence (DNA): TGTGCCAGCAGCTTAGGGTACAGCGGGAGGGCCAATGAGCAGTTCTTC. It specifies CASSLGYSGRANEQFF. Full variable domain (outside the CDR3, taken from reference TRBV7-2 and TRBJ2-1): GAGVSQSPSNKVTEKGKDVELRCDPISGHTALYWYRQSLGQGLEFLIYFQGNSAPDKSGLPSDRFSAERTGGSVSTLTIQRTQQEDSAVYLCASSLGYSGRANEQFFGPGTRLTVL.

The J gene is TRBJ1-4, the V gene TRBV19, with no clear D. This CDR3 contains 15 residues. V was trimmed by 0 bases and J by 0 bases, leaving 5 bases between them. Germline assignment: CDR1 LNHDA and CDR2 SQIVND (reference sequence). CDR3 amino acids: CASSIDRATNEKLFF. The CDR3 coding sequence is TGTGCCAGTAGTATAGACCGGGCAACTAATGAAAAACTGTTTTTT.

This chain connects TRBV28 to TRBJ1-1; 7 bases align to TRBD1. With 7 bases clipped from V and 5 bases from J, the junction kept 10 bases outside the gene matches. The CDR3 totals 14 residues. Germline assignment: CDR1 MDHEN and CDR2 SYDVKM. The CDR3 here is CASTARGRWTEAFF. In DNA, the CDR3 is TGTGCCAGCACGGCGAGGGGGCGTTGGACTGAAGCTTTCTTT. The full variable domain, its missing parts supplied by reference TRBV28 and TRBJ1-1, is DVKVTQSSRYLVKRTGEKVFLECVQDMDHENMFWYRQDPGLGLRLIYFSYDVKMKEKGDIPEGYSVSREKKERFSLILESASTNQTSMYLCASTARGRWTEAFFGQGTRLTVV.

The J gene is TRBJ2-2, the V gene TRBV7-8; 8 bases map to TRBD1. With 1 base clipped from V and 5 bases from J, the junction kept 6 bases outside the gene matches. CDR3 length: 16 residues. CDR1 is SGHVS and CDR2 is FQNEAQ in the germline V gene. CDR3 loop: CASSLVTQGATGELFF. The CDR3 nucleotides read TGTGCCAGCAGCTTAGTAACTCAGGGGGCGACCGGGGAGCTGTTTTTT.

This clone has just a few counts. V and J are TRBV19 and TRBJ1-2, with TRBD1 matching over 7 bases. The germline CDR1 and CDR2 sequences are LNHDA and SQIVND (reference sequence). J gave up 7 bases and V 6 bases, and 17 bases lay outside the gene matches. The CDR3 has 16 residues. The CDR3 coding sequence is TGTGCCAGTAGCATCTTTTTCCGGGACAGAGTTTTTGGCTACACCTTC. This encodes CASSIFFRDRVFGYTF.

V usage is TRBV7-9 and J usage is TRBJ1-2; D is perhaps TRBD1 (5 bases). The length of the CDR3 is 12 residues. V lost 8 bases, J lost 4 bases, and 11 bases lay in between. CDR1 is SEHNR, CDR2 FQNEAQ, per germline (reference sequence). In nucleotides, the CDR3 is TGTGCCAGCGACAGCCTGGGCTATGGCTACACCTTC. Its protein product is CASDSLGYGYTF.